Following are 3 T cell receptor beta chains from one sample sequenced in a study of beta chain features in type 1 diabetes. Whole-study findings and limits: Type 1 diabetes patients showed a moderate but significant shortening of TCRB CDR3s in all four CD4+ subsets.

These receptors have no known antigen. As every portion of the isolated RNA was reverse transcribed, the sequencing read expressed TCRB transcripts. Method: immunoSEQ multiplex PCR; TCRdb's copy keeps in-frame clones and lacks some. The data show fewer than 450,000 clones, with roughly 13% seen just once and roughly 0.015% held by the top ten. Material for sequencing was naive CD4+ T cells from blood. These receptors all come from a young woman with type 1 diabetes.

This clone has just a few counts. The V call is TRBV20-1, the J call TRBJ2-7, with D unclear. The CDR3 is 11 amino acids. Trimming cost V 6 bases and J 6 bases, with 12 bases left between them. Germline-derived CDR1 and CDR2 are DFQATT and SNEGSKA (reference sequence). DNA for the CDR3: TGCAGTGCCCCCCGAGATACCGAGCAGTACTTC. As protein: CSAPRDTEQYF.

The V and J genes are TRBV7-2 and TRBJ2-1, with 7 bases matching TRBD1. Germline V gene data show CDR1 as SGHTA and CDR2 as FQGNSA. The CDR3 loop spans 16 amino acids. Trimming took 1 base from V and 2 from J; bases not matched to a gene: 5. Here the CDR3 DNA reads TGTGCCAGCAGCTTAGTTGCGCAGGGGGCCTACAATGAGCAGTTCTTC. Its protein product is CASSLVAQGAYNEQFF.

The chain couples TRBV29-1 to TRBJ1-1; D perhaps matches TRBD1 (6 bases). Deletions cut 3 bases from V and 4 bases from J, with 12 bases between. Germline assignment: CDR1 SQVTM and CDR2 ANQGSEA. The CDR3 covers 13 residues. CDR3 nucleotides: TGCAGCGTTGAGCGACAGGCAGGCACTGAAGCTTTCTTT. Translating gives CSVERQAGTEAFF.